This TCR beta chain was sequenced for a study of T-cell reconstitution after alpha-beta-depleted transplantation in children. The authors prepared the TCRbeta library with unique molecular identifiers. TCRdb re-called the PCR reads with MiXCR, one entry per CDR3 protein. The data contain about 340,000 distinct CDR3 sequences, about 14% of them singletons. Germline V gives CDR1 DFQATT, CDR2 SNEGSKA (reference sequence). V was pared by 4 bases and J by 1 base, with 13 bases between. The CDR3 loop spans 14 amino acids. Sequences were derived from PBMCs, sampled from the stem cell graft. J is TRBJ1-2 and V is TRBV20-1; D is undetermined. This TCR was recovered from a human donor who donated a stem cell graft to a child with Fanconi anemia. Written as DNA, the CDR3 is TGCAGTGCTATCCAACCGGGGAGTAACTATGGCTACACCTTC. Its protein product is CSAIQPGSNYGYTF.